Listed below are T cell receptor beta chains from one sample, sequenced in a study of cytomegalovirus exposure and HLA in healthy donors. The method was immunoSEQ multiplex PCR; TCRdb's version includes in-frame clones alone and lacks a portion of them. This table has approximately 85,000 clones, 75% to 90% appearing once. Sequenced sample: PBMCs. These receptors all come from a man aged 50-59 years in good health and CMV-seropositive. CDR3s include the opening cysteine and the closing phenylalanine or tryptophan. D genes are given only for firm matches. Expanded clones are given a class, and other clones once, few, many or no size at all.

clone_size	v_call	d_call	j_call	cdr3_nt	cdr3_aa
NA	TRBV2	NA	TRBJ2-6	TGTGCCAGCAGTGAACCAGGAACCCCTGGGGCCAACGGCCTGACTTTC	CASSEPGTPGANGLTF
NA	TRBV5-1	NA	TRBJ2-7	TGCGCCAGCAGCTTGGCCAATAGCGGTTACGAGCAGTACTTC	CASSLANSGYEQYF
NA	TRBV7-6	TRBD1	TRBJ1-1	TGTGCCAGCAGCCCCGGACAGGGTAGCCCTGAAGCTTTCTTT	CASSPGQGSPEAFF
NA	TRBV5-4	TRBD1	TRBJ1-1	TGTGCCAGCAGCACCCCGGTATCAGGGGGGAACACTGAAGCTTTCTTT	CASSTPVSGGNTEAFF
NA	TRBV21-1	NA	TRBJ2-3	TGTGCCAGTCGGACAGCGACAGATACGCAGTATTTT	CASRTATDTQYF
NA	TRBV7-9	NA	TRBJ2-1	TGTTCCAGCAGCTTAGCGGTATCAGTTCTAGAGAATGAGCAGTTCTTC	CSSSLAVSVLENEQFF
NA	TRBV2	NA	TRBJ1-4	TGTGCCAGCAGGCGGACACCAACTAATGAAAAACTGTTTTTT	CASRRTPTNEKLFF
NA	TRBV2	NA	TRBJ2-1	TGTGCCAGCACTATGGGACTTAACAATGAGCAGTTCTTC	CASTMGLNNEQFF
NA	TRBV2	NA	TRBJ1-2	TGTGCCAGCAGTGCAGGTATTAGCGTCTTC	CASSAGISVF
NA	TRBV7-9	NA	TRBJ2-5	TGTGCCAGCAGCGACCCGGCAGGGGTCTGGCAAGAGACCCAGTACTTC	CASSDPAGVWQETQYF
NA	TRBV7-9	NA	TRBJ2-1	TGTGCCAGCGCCCGGACTCCCGTTGAGCAGTTCTTC	CASARTPVEQFF
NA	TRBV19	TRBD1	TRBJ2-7	TGTGCCAGTAGCCCGACAGGGTGGTTCTACGAGCAGTACTTC	CASSPTGWFYEQYF
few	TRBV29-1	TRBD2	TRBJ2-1	TGCAGCGTTGAAGGTCGGGACTATCACTACAATGAGCAGTTCTTC	CSVEGRDYHYNEQFF
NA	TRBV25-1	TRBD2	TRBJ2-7	TGTGCCAGCAGCGGGACTAGCGGGAGATATGAGCAGTACTTC	CASSGTSGRYEQYF
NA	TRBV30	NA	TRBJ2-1	TGTGCCCGATGGGGGGGCCACAATGAGCAGTTCTTC	CARWGGHNEQFF
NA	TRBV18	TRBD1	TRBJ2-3	TGTGCCAGCTCGGCCGACAGGGGGCAGATAGATACGCAGTATTTT	CASSADRGQIDTQYF
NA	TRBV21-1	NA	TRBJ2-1	TGTGCCAGCAGCAAAGTTGCGGCGGGAGGGCCCAATGAGCAGTTCTTC	CASSKVAAGGPNEQFF
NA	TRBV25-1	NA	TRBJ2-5	TGTGCCACCAAAAGGGGGTTGGGACTACCACAAGAGACCCAGTACTTC	CATKRGLGLPQETQYF
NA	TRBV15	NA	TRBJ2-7	TGTGCCACCAGCAGAGTCTATACGGGATTTCGGTACGAGCAGTACTTC	CATSRVYTGFRYEQYF
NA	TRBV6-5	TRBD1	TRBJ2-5	TGTGCCAGCAGTTACAACAGGGGGAGGCAAGAGACCCAGTACTTC	CASSYNRGRQETQYF
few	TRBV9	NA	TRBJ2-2	TGTGCCAGCAGCGGACGCAGGGGGGAGGCTAGGAACACCGGGGAGCTGTTTTTT	CASSGRRGEARNTGELFF
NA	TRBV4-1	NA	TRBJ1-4	TGCGCCAGCAGCCAAGACCCCGCCAGTGAAAAACTGTTTTTT	CASSQDPASEKLFF
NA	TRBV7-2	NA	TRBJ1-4	TGTGCCAGCAGCTTAAGATTCGTTTTGGGCGGGATAAATGAAAAACTGTTTTTT	CASSLRFVLGGINEKLFF
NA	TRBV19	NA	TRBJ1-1	TGTGCCAAGAGCCCCGAGACCCAGACAGCCGAGGACACTGAAGCTTTCTTT	CAKSPETQTAEDTEAFF
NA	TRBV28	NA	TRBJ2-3	TGTGCCAGCAGTTCCCCTACAGATACGCAGTATTTT	CASSSPTDTQYF
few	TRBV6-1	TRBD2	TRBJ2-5	TGTGCCAGCAGTGGACTAGCGGGAGATTTCTACCAAGAGACCCAGTACTTC	CASSGLAGDFYQETQYF
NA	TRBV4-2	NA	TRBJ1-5	TGTGCCAGCAGCCAAGATGGGGGCTGGGGCAATCAGCCCCAGCATTTT	CASSQDGGWGNQPQHF
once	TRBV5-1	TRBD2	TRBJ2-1	TGCGCCAGCACGGCAGCGGGAGGTATGAGTGAGCAGTTCTTC	CASTAAGGMSEQFF
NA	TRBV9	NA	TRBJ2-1	TGTGCCAGCAGCGCTTCCGACCTCAGGGAGCAGTTCTTC	CASSASDLREQFF
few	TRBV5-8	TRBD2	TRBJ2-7	TGTGCCAGCAGCCTCCGGACTAGCTACGAGCAGTACTTC	CASSLRTSYEQYF
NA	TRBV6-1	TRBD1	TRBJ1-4	TGTGCCAGCCTCGACAGGGGAAGAGAAGAAAAACTGTTTTTT	CASLDRGREEKLFF
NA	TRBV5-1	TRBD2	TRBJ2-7	TGCGCCAGCAGCTTGAGGCCGGGAGGCGAGCAGTACTTC	CASSLRPGGEQYF
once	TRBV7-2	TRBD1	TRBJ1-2	TGTGCCAGCAGCCCCAGGACAGGGGGAAACTATGGCTACACCTTC	CASSPRTGGNYGYTF
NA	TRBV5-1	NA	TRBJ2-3	TGCGCCAGCAGCTTAGCGGCCCCCAGCCCTAGCACAGATACGCAGTATTTT	CASSLAAPSPSTDTQYF
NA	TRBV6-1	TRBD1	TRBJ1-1	TGTGCCAGCAGATTGACAGGGATGGCCACTGAAGCTTTCTTT	CASRLTGMATEAFF
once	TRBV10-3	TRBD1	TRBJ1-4	TGTGCCACGATGGGACAGCCAAATGAAAAACTGTTTTTT	CATMGQPNEKLFF
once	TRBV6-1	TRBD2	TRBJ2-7	TGTGCCAGCAGTGAAGGCATCCATGTAGCGGGAGTCTACGAGCAGTACTTC	CASSEGIHVAGVYEQYF
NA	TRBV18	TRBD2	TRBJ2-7	TGTGCCAGCTCCCGCGGGGGGTCCCTCTACGAATTTCAAGGGCAGTGCTTC	CASSRGGSLYEFQGQCF
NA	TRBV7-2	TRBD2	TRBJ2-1	TGTGCCAGCAGCGCGCGTAGCGGGAGTAGCTACAATGAGCAGTTCTTC	CASSARSGSSYNEQFF
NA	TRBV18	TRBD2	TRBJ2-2	TGTGCCAGCTCAATATTAGCGGGACCGAACACCGGGGAGCTGTTTTTT	CASSILAGPNTGELFF
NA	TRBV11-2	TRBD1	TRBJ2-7	TGTGCCAGCAGCGACCGGGACAGGGGCTACGAGCAGTACTTC	CASSDRDRGYEQYF
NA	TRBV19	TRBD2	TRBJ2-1	TGTGCCAGTAGTATTGGCGGGAGCGTTTCCTACAATGAGCAGTTCTTC	CASSIGGSVSYNEQFF
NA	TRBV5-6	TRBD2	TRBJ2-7	TGTGCCAGCAGCCCGGGACTAGCGGATTACGAGCAGTACTTC	CASSPGLADYEQYF
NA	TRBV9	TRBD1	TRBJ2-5	TGTGCCAGCACCCCCGGGACAGGGGGCCAAGAGACCCAGTACTTC	CASTPGTGGQETQYF
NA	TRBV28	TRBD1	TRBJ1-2	TGTGCCAGCAGACCCACGACAGGGGGCCTTGGCTACACCTTC	CASRPTTGGLGYTF
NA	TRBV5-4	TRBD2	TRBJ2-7	TGTGCCAGCAGCGCCTGGACTAGCGGGGACTACGAGCAGTACTTC	CASSAWTSGDYEQYF
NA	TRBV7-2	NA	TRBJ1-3	TGTGCCAGCAGCTCAGGGGCTACCTCTGGAAACACCATATATTTT	CASSSGATSGNTIYF
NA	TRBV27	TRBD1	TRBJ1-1	TGTGCCAGCAGATCCCCTTCGGCACAGGGGTCCGCTGAAGCTTTCTTT	CASRSPSAQGSAEAFF
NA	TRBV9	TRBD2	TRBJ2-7	TGTGCCAGCAGCCCTAGCGCGGGAGGGTACGAGCAGTACTTC	CASSPSAGGYEQYF
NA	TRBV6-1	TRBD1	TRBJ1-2	TGTGCCAGCAGTGAATCTGGCGAGCAGGGGGCGCGAGGCTACACCTTC	CASSESGEQGARGYTF
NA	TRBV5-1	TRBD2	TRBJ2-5	TGCGCCAGCAGCTTTACAGGGACCGGGAGGGACCAGTACTTC	CASSFTGTGRDQYF
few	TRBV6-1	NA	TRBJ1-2	TGTGCCAGCAGTGAAGCCGAGGCTAACTATGGCTACACCTTC	CASSEAEANYGYTF
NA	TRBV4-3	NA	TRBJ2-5	TGCGCCAGCAGCCAAGATGGGGCGGCGAAGACCCAGTACTTC	CASSQDGAAKTQYF
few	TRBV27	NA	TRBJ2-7	TGTGCCAGCAGTCCGATCGCCAGGGGAAGGATACGCGAGCAGTACTTC	CASSPIARGRIREQYF
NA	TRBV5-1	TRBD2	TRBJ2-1	TGCGCCAGCAGCTTGGGACTAGCCTGGGGTGAGCAGTTCTTC	CASSLGLAWGEQFF
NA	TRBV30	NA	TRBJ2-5	TGTGCCTGGAGTGACGGGGGAGAGACCCAGTACTTC	CAWSDGGETQYF
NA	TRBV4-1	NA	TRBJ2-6	TGTGCCAGCAGCCGAACCAGCTCTGGGGCCAACGTCCTGACTTTC	CASSRTSSGANVLTF